The text below deals with one T cell receptor (beta chain). Some clones are missing from TCRdb's copy, which holds only in-frame ones; the method was immunoSEQ multiplex PCR. The sample lists some 33,000 clones; around 89% were seen once. This sample is drawn from a study of T cell changes during pregnancy in multiple sclerosis. Germline V lookup: CDR1 MNHEY, CDR2 SMNVEV (reference sequence). This CDR3 spans 14 amino acids. The trim removed 3 bases at V and 9 bases at J, leaving 8 bases unmatched. Sequences were derived from CD8+ T cells from peripheral blood mononuclear cells, sampled in the third trimester of pregnancy. V is TRBV27 and J is TRBJ2-1, with 7 bases aligning to TRBD2. The TCR was taken from a female donor with multiple sclerosis, enrolled in a pregnancy study. Written as DNA, the CDR3 is TGTGCCAGCAGTTTGGGGGGGACGTTGGGTGAGCAGTTCTTC. Translation gives CASSLGGTLGEQFF.